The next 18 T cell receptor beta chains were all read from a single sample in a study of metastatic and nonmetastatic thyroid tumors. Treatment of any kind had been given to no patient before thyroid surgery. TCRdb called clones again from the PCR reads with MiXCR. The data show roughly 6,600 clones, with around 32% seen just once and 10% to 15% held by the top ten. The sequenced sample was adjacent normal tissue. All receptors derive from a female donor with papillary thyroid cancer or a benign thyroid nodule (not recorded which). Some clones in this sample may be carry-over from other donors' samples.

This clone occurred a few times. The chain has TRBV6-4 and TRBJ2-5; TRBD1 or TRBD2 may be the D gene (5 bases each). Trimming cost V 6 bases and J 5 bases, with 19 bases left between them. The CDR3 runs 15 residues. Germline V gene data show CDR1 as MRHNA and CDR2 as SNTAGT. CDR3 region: CASRSTRGVGETQYF. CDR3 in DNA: TGTGCCAGCAGATCAACTAGAGGGGTCGGGGAGACCCAGTACTTC.

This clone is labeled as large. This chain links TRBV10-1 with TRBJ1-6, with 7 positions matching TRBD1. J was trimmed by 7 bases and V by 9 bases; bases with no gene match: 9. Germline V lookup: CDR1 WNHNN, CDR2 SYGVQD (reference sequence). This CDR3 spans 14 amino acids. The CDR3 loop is CASTPRGLNSPLHF. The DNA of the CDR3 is TGCGCCAGTACTCCGAGGGGGCTAAATTCACCCCTCCACTTT.

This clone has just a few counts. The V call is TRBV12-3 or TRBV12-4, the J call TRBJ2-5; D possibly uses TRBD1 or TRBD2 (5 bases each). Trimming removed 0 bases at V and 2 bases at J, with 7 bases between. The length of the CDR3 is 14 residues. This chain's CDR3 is CASSLAGRQETQYF. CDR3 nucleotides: TGTGCCAGCAGTTTAGCGGGACGACAAGAGACCCAGTACTTC.

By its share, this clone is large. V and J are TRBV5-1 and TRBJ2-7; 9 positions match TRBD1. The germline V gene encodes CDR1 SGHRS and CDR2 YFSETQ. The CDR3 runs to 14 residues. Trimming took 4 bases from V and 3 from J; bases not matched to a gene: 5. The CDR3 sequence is CASSPGTGHYEQYF. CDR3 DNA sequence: TGCGCCAGCAGCCCCGGGACAGGGCACTACGAGCAGTACTTC. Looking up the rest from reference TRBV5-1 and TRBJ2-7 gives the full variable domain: KAGVTQTPRYLIKTRGQQVTLSCSPISGHRSVSWYQQTPGQGLQFLFEYFSETQRNKGNFPGRFSGRQFSNSRSEMNVSTLELGDSALYLCASSPGTGHYEQYFGPGTRLTVT.

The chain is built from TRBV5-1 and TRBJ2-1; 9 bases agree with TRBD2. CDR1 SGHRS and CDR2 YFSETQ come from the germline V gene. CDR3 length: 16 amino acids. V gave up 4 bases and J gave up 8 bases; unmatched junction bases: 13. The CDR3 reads CASSDFPSGTFDEQFF. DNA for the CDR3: TGCGCCAGCAGCGATTTCCCTAGCGGGACCTTCGATGAGCAGTTCTTC.

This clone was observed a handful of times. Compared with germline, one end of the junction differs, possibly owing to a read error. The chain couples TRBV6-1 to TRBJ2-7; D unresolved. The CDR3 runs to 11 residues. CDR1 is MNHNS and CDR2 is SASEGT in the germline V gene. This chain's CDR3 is CASRSLYDQYF. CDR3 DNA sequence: TGTGCCAGCAGGTCCCTCTACGATCAGTACTTC.

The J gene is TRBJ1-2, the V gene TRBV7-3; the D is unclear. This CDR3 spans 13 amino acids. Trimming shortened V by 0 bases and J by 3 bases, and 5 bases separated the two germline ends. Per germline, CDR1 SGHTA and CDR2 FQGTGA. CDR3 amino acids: CASSLTVDYGYTF. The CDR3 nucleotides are TGTGCCAGCAGCTTAACGGTGGACTATGGCTACACCTTC.

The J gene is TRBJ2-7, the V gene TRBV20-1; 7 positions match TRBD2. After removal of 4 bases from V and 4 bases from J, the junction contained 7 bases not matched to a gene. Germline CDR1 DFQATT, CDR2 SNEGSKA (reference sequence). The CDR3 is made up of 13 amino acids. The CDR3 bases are TGCAGTGCTAACCCAGCGGGACGTTACGAGCAGTACTTC. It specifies CSANPAGRYEQYF.

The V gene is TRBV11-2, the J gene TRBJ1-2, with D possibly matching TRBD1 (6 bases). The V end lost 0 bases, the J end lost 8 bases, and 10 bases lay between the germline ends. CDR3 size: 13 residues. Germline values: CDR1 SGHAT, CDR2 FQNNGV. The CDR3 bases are TGTGCCAGCAGCTTAGATCAGGGGTCCGGCTACACCTTC. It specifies CASSLDQGSGYTF.

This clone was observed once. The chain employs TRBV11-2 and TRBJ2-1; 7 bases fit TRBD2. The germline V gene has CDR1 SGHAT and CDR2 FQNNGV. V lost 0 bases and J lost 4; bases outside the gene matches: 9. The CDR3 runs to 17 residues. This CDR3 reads CASSLDGREWGYNEQFF. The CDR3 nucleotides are TGTGCCAGCAGCTTAGATGGGCGGGAGTGGGGTTACAATGAGCAGTTCTTC.

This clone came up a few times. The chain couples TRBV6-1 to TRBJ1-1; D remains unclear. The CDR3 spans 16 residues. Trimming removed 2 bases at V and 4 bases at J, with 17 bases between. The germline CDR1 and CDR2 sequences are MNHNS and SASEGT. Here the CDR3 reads CASSEFKVKARTEAFF. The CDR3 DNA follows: TGTGCCAGCAGTGAATTCAAGGTTAAGGCCCGCACTGAAGCTTTCTTT.

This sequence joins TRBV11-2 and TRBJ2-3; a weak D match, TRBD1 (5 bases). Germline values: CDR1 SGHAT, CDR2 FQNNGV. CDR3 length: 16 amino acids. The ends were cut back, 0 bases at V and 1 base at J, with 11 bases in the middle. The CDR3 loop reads CASSLEWTWGTDTQYF. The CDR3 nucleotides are TGTGCCAGCAGCTTAGAGTGGACATGGGGCACAGATACGCAGTATTTT. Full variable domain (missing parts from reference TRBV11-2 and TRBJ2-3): EAGVAQSPRYKIIEKRQSVAFWCNPISGHATLYWYQQILGQGPKLLIQFQNNGVVDDSQLPKDRFSAERLKGVDSTLKIQPAKLEDSAVYLCASSLEWTWGTDTQYFGPGTRLTVL.

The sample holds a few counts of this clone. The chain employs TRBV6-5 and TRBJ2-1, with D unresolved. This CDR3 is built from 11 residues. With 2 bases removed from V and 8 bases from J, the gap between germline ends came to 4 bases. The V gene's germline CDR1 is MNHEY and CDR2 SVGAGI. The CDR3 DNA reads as TGTGCCAGCAGTTACCAGGATGAGCAGTTCTTC. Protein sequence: CASSYQDEQFF.

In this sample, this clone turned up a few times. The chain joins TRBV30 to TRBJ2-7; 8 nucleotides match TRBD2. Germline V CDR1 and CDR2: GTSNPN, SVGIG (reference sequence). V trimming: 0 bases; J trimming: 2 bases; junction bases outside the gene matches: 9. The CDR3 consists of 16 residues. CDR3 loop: CAWSVGSLAVPYEQYF. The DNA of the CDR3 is TGTGCCTGGAGTGTAGGATCACTAGCGGTACCCTACGAGCAGTACTTC. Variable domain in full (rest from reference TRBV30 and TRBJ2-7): SQTIHQWPATLVQPVGSPLSLECTVEGTSNPNLYWYRQAAGRGLQLLFYSVGIGQISSEVPQNLSASRPQDRQFILSSKKLLLSDSGFYLCAWSVGSLAVPYEQYFGPGTRLTVT.

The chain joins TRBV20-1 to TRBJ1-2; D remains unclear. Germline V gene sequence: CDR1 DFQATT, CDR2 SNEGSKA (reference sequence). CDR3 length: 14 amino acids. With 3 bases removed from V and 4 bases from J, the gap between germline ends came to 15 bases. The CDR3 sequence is CSARDAGNPYGYTF. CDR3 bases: TGCAGTGCTAGGGACGCCGGGAACCCCTATGGCTACACCTTC.

The chain's CDR3 is CASSDPSGMVGETQYF. Here the CDR3 DNA reads TGTGCCAGCAGTGACCCCTCGGGCATGGTAGGGGAGACCCAGTACTTC. The chain couples TRBV25-1 to TRBJ2-5, with D unclear. The germline CDR1 and CDR2 sequences are MGHDK and SYGVNS. CDR3 length: 16 residues. V lost 3 bases and J 5 bases, leaving 19 bases between the germline ends. Together with reference TRBV25-1 and TRBJ2-5, the CDR3 gives the full variable domain: EADIYQTPRYLVIGTGKKITLECSQTMGHDKMYWYQQDPGMELHLIHYSYGVNSTEKGDLSSESTVSRIRTEHFPLTLESARPSHTSQYLCASSDPSGMVGETQYFGPGTRLLVL.

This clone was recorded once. CDR3 DNA sequence: TGTGCCAGCAGCTTAGGAGGCATCAATGAGCAGTTCTTC. This translates into CASSLGGINEQFF. This chain links TRBV7-6 with TRBJ2-1; D call uncertain. Germline V gives CDR1 SGHVS, CDR2 FNYEAQ. The CDR3 spans 13 residues. The V and J ends lost 1 base and 6 bases respectively, with 7 bases between them.

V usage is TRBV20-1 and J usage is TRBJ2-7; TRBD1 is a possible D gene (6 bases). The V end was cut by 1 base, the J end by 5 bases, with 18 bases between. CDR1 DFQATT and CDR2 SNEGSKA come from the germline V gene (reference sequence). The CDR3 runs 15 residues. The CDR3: CSARGPDRMDDEQYF. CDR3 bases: TGCAGTGCTAGAGGGCCTGACAGGATGGACGACGAGCAGTACTTC.